Below, 2 T cell receptor beta chains from the same sample are listed, as sequenced in a study of OX40 agonist ivuxolimab in advanced cancers. Sequencing used immunoSEQ multiplex PCR; TCRdb keeps in-frame clones, though not all of them. The data contain over 14,000 clones, 80% of them singletons. Sequenced material: CD4+ or CD8+ T cells sorted from blood, taken in a trial of the OX40 agonist ivuxolimab. The receptors derive from an adult with an advanced solid tumor such as melanoma, head and neck, liver or kidney cancer.

This rearrangement joins TRBV4-1 to TRBJ2-4; weak D call: TRBD2 (6 bases). Deletions cut 1 base from V and 3 bases from J, with 16 bases between. CDR1 is MGHRA and CDR2 is YSYEKL in the germline V gene. This CDR3 spans 17 amino acids. The CDR3 protein is CASSQVVEGGDKNIQYF. The CDR3 nucleotides are TGCGCCAGCAGCCAAGTCGTCGAGGGAGGAGACAAAAACATTCAGTACTTC.

This clone is medium-sized. This chain connects TRBV28 to TRBJ1-4, with TRBD1 matching 7 bases. The CDR3 is made up of 13 amino acids. The V and J ends lost 7 bases and 11 bases, in that order; junction bases with no gene match: 10. Germline CDR1 reads MDHEN; CDR2 reads SYDVKM. As DNA, the CDR3 is TGTGCCAGCACCCGACAGGGTTCACGGAAACTGTTTTTT. Amino acid sequence: CASTRQGSRKLFF.